A selection of T cell receptor beta chains follows, all from one sample in a study of blood T cell repertoires in COVID-19. Clones were read by immunoSEQ multiplex PCR, and TCRdb kept only the in-frame ones, dropping some. The sample shows some 200,000 clones, about 85% of them seen only once. The sequenced material came from peripheral blood. The receptors come from an elderly woman in a cohort sampled during active or convalescent COVID-19. CDR3s include the opening cysteine and the closing phenylalanine or tryptophan. The D gene is left open where the match is weak. Rows give clone size only sometimes, using once, few, many, or a class for an expanded clone.

d_call j_call clone_size v_call cdr3_nt cdr3_aa
NA TRBJ2-5 once TRBV12-3/TRBV12-4 TGTGCCGTAAGCGTATCGGGAATGGAGACCCAGTACTTC CAVSVSGMETQYF
NA TRBJ1-2 NA TRBV7-9 TGTGCCAGCAGCCAGACATCTGGCTACACCTTC CASSQTSGYTF
NA TRBJ1-5 NA TRBV5-1 TGCGCCAGCAGCCCCGAGGGCTATAGCAATCAGCCCCAGCATTTT CASSPEGYSNQPQHF
TRBD1 TRBJ1-4 once TRBV4-3 TGCGCCAGCAGCCCTACAGGGGGTTACGAAAAACTGTTTTTT CASSPTGGYEKLFF
NA TRBJ1-4 NA TRBV11-2 TGTGCCAGCAGCTTAGGACAGAGGAATGAAAAACTGTTTTTT CASSLGQRNEKLFF
NA TRBJ1-1 NA TRBV27 TGTGCCAGCAGTTTATCAGGGGACACTGAAGCTTTCTTT CASSLSGDTEAFF
NA TRBJ2-1 NA TRBV29-1 TGCAGCGTTGAAAGGTGGGTTAGCGGTCCCAACAATGAGCAGTTCTTC CSVERWVSGPNNEQFF
TRBD2 TRBJ2-1 NA TRBV27 TGTGCCAGCAGTTTCGGGAGGACTCAATACAATGAGCAGTTCTTC CASSFGRTQYNEQFF
TRBD1 TRBJ1-6 NA TRBV18 TGTGCCAGCTCACCACCTTCCCGGACAGGGAGCTCCTATAATTCACCCCTCCACTTT CASSPPSRTGSSYNSPLHF
NA TRBJ1-3 NA TRBV23-1 TGCGCCAGCAGCCCCGGTATCGGACAAATCTCTGGAAACACCATATATTTT CASSPGIGQISGNTIYF
NA TRBJ1-2 NA TRBV6-5 TGTGCCAGCAGTTACCCCAGGGTGTACGATGGCTACACCTTC CASSYPRVYDGYTF
TRBD1 TRBJ1-2 many TRBV11-3 TGTGCCAGCAGCTTAGTGACAGGGTATAGCTATGGCTACACCTTC CASSLVTGYSYGYTF
TRBD1 TRBJ1-1 NA TRBV18 TGTGCCAGCTCACCAATGAAGGGGGCCCGGATTGGTGAAGCTTTCTTT CASSPMKGARIGEAFF
TRBD1 TRBJ1-6 NA TRBV19 TGTGCCAGTAGTGCCGGGACAGGGGGCCATTCACCCCTCCACTTT CASSAGTGGHSPLHF